These 27 T cell receptor beta chains originate from one sample sequenced in a study of cytomegalovirus exposure and HLA in healthy donors. Amplification used 60 Vbeta primers and 13 Jbeta primers. This table comes from immunoSEQ multiplex PCR, and its TCRdb copy is limited to in-frame clones, with some not included. The sample holds under 150,000 clones. Sequenced: PBMCs. These receptor sequences come from a middle-aged man in good health and CMV-seronegative.

The chain uses TRBV2 and TRBJ2-5; TRBD1 might be the D (5 bases). The CDR3 loop spans 12 amino acids. Per germline, CDR1 SNHLY and CDR2 FYNNEI. Trimming took off 7 bases at V and 3 bases at J, with 9 bases between the two ends. CDR3 sequence: CASNVREETQYF. The CDR3 DNA is TGTGCCAGCAATGTCAGGGAAGAGACCCAGTACTTC.

The gene calls are TRBV4-1 and TRBJ2-3, with 7 bases identical to TRBD2. CDR1 is MGHRA and CDR2 is YSYEKL in the germline V gene. There are 16 residues in the CDR3. Trimming took 0 bases from V and 2 from J; bases not matched to a gene: 5. CDR3 sequence: CASSQDRRGYTDTQYF. Written as DNA, the CDR3 is TGCGCCAGCAGCCAAGATCGGCGGGGGTACACAGATACGCAGTATTTT.

V gene TRBV18 combines with J gene TRBJ1-1; TRBD1 aligns across 9 bases. This CDR3 comprises 13 residues. V shed 5 bases and J 5 bases; nucleotides not matched to a gene: 3. Germline CDR1 is KGHSH and CDR2 is LQKENI. CDR3 DNA sequence: TGTGCCAGCTCAAGGGACAGGGAGACTGAAGCTTTCTTT. Its protein product is CASSRDRETEAFF.

The chain carries TRBV19 and TRBJ2-2; no clear D. Germline V gives CDR1 LNHDA, CDR2 SQIVND (reference sequence). V was pared by 4 bases and J by 0 bases, with 6 bases between. CDR3 length equals 14 residues. CDR3 protein: CASSSSANTGELFF. CDR3 nucleotides: TGTGCCAGTAGTAGCTCAGCGAACACCGGGGAGCTGTTTTTT.

The CDR3, as DNA: TGTGCCAGCAGCGCTATTGGCGGGGCTGCCACAGATACGCAGTATTTT. It encodes CASSAIGGAATDTQYF. The gene calls are TRBV9 and TRBJ2-3, with D tentatively TRBD2 (6 bases). The ends were cut back, 3 bases at V and 2 bases at J, with 16 bases in the middle. The CDR3 has 16 residues. Germline CDR1 SGDLS, CDR2 YYNGEE.

The genes are TRBV2 and TRBJ1-1, with D perhaps TRBD1 (5 bases). The CDR3 length is 13 residues. Per the germline V gene, CDR1 is SNHLY and CDR2 is FYNNEI. V lost 5 bases and J 5 bases, leaving 12 bases between the germline ends. CDR3 in DNA: TGTGCCAGCAGTCCCGACAGCAGGACTGAAGCTTTCTTT. Translated: CASSPDSRTEAFF.

The chain recombines TRBV6-1 with TRBJ2-1; TRBD1 matches 8 bases. The CDR3 is 13 residues long. V lost 8 bases to trimming and J lost 4 bases; unmatched junction nucleotides: 4. Germline lookup yields CDR1 MNHNS and CDR2 SASEGT. The CDR3 nucleotides are TGTGCCAGCGGGGGACAGGTTTACAATGAGCAGTTCTTC. Its translation is CASGGQVYNEQFF.

The chain is built from TRBV7-2 and TRBJ2-1, with D perhaps matching TRBD2 (7 bases). V lost 4 bases and J 4 bases, leaving 17 bases between the germline ends. The CDR3 runs 16 residues. CDR1 and CDR2 (germline): SGHTA, FQGNSA. The chain's CDR3 is CASSSRTGGWYNEQFF. CDR3 in DNA: TGTGCCAGCAGCTCTCGGACGGGGGGCTGGTACAATGAGCAGTTCTTC. Full variable domain (outside the CDR3, taken from reference TRBV7-2 and TRBJ2-1): GAGVSQSPSNKVTEKGKDVELRCDPISGHTALYWYRQSLGQGLEFLIYFQGNSAPDKSGLPSDRFSAERTGGSVSTLTIQRTQQEDSAVYLCASSSRTGGWYNEQFFGPGTRLTVL.

J is TRBJ1-1 and V is TRBV5-8; D gene unclear. Germline loops: CDR1 SGHTS, CDR2 YDEGEE. Trimming left V 3 bases short and J 3 bases short, with 9 bases between. The CDR3 covers 13 residues. Here the CDR3 reads CASSSEGYTEAFF. The CDR3 DNA follows: TGTGCCAGCAGCTCGGAGGGATACACTGAAGCTTTCTTT.

As DNA, the CDR3 is TGCGCCAGCAGCTTGGAAGGACAGTTATTCTCAGGAGATACGCAGTATTTT. It translates to CASSLEGQLFSGDTQYF. The chain recombines TRBV5-1 with TRBJ2-3; TRBD1 is a possible D gene (6 bases). Trimming removed 0 bases from V and 5 bases from J, with 19 bases in between. The germline V gene has CDR1 SGHRS and CDR2 YFSETQ. The CDR3 covers 17 residues.

This chain joins TRBV4-3 and TRBJ2-2; 10 nucleotides match TRBD2. The CDR3 is 15 amino acids. The V gene end was trimmed by 4 bases and the J gene end by 4 bases; junction bases not matched to a gene: 3. Germline-derived CDR1 and CDR2 are LGHNA and YSLEER. The CDR3 bases are TGCGCCAGCAGCCTCCAGCGGGGGGGCACCGGGGAGCTGTTTTTT. Protein sequence: CASSLQRGGTGELFF.

The chain employs TRBV6-5 and TRBJ2-5; 10 bases align to TRBD1. Trimming cost V 6 bases and J 5 bases; bases outside gene matches: 6. The CDR3 consists of 14 residues. CDR1 and CDR2 (germline): MNHEY, SVGAGI. For the CDR3, the DNA is TGTGCCAGCAGGACGACAGGGGGCAGGGAGACCCAGTACTTC. Protein: CASRTTGGRETQYF.

The rearrangement joins TRBV7-3 to TRBJ2-1; D perhaps matches TRBD1 (6 bases). V shed 5 bases and J shed 7 bases, with 6 bases lying between them. The CDR3 is 11 amino acids. Germline values: CDR1 SGHTA, CDR2 FQGTGA. CDR3 sequence: CASSQGNEQFF. CDR3 coding DNA: TGTGCCAGCAGCCAGGGGAATGAGCAGTTCTTC. Looking up the rest from reference TRBV7-3 and TRBJ2-1 gives the full variable domain: GAGVSQTPSNKVTEKGKYVELRCDPISGHTALYWYRQSLGQGPEFLIYFQGTGAADDSGLPNDRFFAVRPEGSVSTLKIQRTERGDSAVYLCASSQGNEQFFGPGTRLTVL.

The V gene is TRBV10-3, the J gene TRBJ1-4; D ambiguous. The CDR3 runs to 12 residues. V dropped 3 bases and J dropped 4 bases, with 3 bases sitting between them. Germline loops: CDR1 ENHRY, CDR2 SYGVKD. The CDR3 protein is CAISDNNEKLFF. The DNA of the CDR3 is TGTGCCATCAGTGACAATAATGAAAAACTGTTTTTT.

V usage is TRBV2 and J usage is TRBJ2-7; a possible D gene is TRBD1 (6 bases). Deletions cut 7 bases from V and 2 bases from J, with 21 bases between. The CDR3 sequence is 16 residues long. Germline V gives CDR1 SNHLY, CDR2 FYNNEI. The DNA for the CDR3 is TGTGCCAGCACGGCAGGGGTTTTAGAGCGACCCTACGAGCAGTACTTC. Amino acid sequence: CASTAGVLERPYEQYF.

The chain combines TRBV25-1 with TRBJ2-2; no clear D gene. The V end was cut by 3 bases, the J end by 5 bases, with 4 bases between. The CDR3 runs to 12 residues. Germline CDR1 and CDR2: MGHDK and SYGVNS. DNA for the CDR3: TGTGCCAGCAGTGACGGGACCGGGGAGCTGTTTTTT. Its protein product is CASSDGTGELFF.

The chain recombines TRBV14 with TRBJ2-7; D might be TRBD2 (5 bases). The CDR3 is 15 amino acids. CDR1 is SGHDN, CDR2 FVKESK, per germline. Trimming pared 1 base from V and 6 bases from J, leaving 16 bases between. CDR3 nucleotides: TGTGCCAGCAGCCAAGTGACTATAAGGACCCCCGAGCAGTACTTC. It yields the protein CASSQVTIRTPEQYF.

Written as DNA, the CDR3 is TGTGCCAGCAGTTTACGGGTATACGAGCAGTACTTC. Protein sequence: CASSLRVYEQYF. V gene TRBV28 combines with J gene TRBJ2-7; unclear D gene. The CDR3 spans 12 residues. Trimming stripped 2 bases from V and 4 bases from J, with 6 bases between. Looked up from germline, CDR1 is MDHEN and CDR2 is SYDVKM.

J is TRBJ2-1 and V is TRBV6-5; 9 bases are shared with TRBD1. The CDR3 extends over 15 amino acids. Germline CDR1 is MNHEY and CDR2 is SVGAGI. Trimming cost V 4 bases and J 7 bases; bases outside gene matches: 8. The CDR3 DNA follows: TGTGCCAGCAGTTCGTATGGGACAGGGCCAAATGAGCAGTTCTTC. Its translation is CASSSYGTGPNEQFF.

The rearrangement uses TRBV6-5 and TRBJ2-7; D might be TRBD2 (6 bases). V was trimmed by 4 bases and J by 6 bases, leaving 16 bases between them. The CDR3 contains 14 residues. CDR1 and CDR2 (germline): MNHEY, SVGAGI. The CDR3 reads CASSFNLERAEQYF. The CDR3 DNA reads as TGTGCCAGCAGTTTCAACCTGGAGCGGGCCGAGCAGTACTTC.

V gene TRBV7-6 combines with J gene TRBJ1-6; D may be TRBD1 (5 bases). The length of the CDR3 is 13 residues. CDR1 is SGHVS, CDR2 FNYEAQ, per germline. Trimming pared 2 bases from V and 9 bases from J, leaving 8 bases between. CDR3 sequence (DNA): TGTGCCAGCAGCTTACAGGGTAGTTCACCCCTCCACTTT. Encoded protein: CASSLQGSSPLHF.

The chain employs TRBV5-1 and TRBJ2-7; 10 bases align to TRBD2. The CDR3 loop spans 14 amino acids. The germline V gene has CDR1 SGHRS and CDR2 YFSETQ. Germline trimming cut 2 bases from V and 4 bases from J; bases unmatched to any gene: 3. This CDR3 is CASSLTSGVYEQYF. In DNA form, the CDR3 reads TGCGCCAGCAGCTTAACTAGCGGGGTATACGAGCAGTACTTC.

This chain uses TRBV7-2 with TRBJ2-7; D may be TRBD1 (6 bases). There are 14 residues in the CDR3. V lost 3 bases and J lost 1, with 10 bases in between. From germline, CDR1 is SGHTA and CDR2 FQGNSA. The CDR3 bases are TGTGCCAGCAGCTTTCCGACAGGATCCTACGAGCAGTACTTC. Encoded protein: CASSFPTGSYEQYF.

The chain joins TRBV7-9 to TRBJ2-2, with 11 bases lining up with TRBD1. CDR3 length equals 15 residues. Looked up from germline, CDR1 is SEHNR and CDR2 is FQNEAQ (reference sequence). V trimming: 5 bases; J trimming: 6 bases; junction bases outside the gene matches: 5. CDR3 in DNA: TGTGCCAGCAGCCCCCAGGGACAGGGGGCCGGGGAGCTGTTTTTT. Amino acid sequence: CASSPQGQGAGELFF.

The chain recombines TRBV5-4 with TRBJ2-5, with 8 nucleotides matching TRBD1. With 5 bases clipped from V and 2 bases from J, the junction kept 8 bases outside the gene matches. CDR3 length: 15 residues. Germline assignment: CDR1 SGHNT and CDR2 YYREEE (reference sequence). The CDR3 here is CASSFGTGPQETQYF. The DNA for the CDR3 is TGTGCCAGCAGTTTTGGGACAGGTCCTCAAGAGACCCAGTACTTC.

The chain links TRBV5-6 to TRBJ2-7; no clear D. Per germline, CDR1 SGHDT and CDR2 YYEEEE. CDR3 size: 14 residues. Trimming took off 0 bases at V and 2 bases at J, with 9 bases between the two ends. The CDR3 DNA is TGTGCCAGCAGCTTGGTTCAGATTCCCTACGAGCAGTACTTC. Its protein is CASSLVQIPYEQYF.

The rearrangement links TRBV13 to TRBJ1-1; a possible D gene is TRBD1 (5 bases). The CDR3 length is 13 residues. The germline gives CDR1 PRHDT, CDR2 FYEKMQ (reference sequence). V lost 3 bases, J lost 5 bases, and 10 bases lay in between. CDR3 protein: CASSFPRQTEAFF. The CDR3 DNA reads TGTGCCAGCAGCTTCCCAAGACAGACTGAAGCTTTCTTT.